These T cell receptor beta chains were read from a single sample in a study of human T cells and chemical hapten exposure. MiXCR, applied by TCRdb to the RACE reads, yields one record per CDR3 protein. This table has 130,000 or so distinct CDR3 sequences, roughly 9% appearing once. Sequencing used whole blood. These receptor sequences come from a male donor in good health. Some clones in this sample may be carry-over from other donors' samples. CDR3s include the opening cysteine and the closing phenylalanine or tryptophan. Fields, in order: D gene, J gene, clone size, V gene, CDR3 protein, CDR3 DNA. A D gene is named only where the DNA matches it firmly. A row's size may be missing; if present it is once, few, many or a size class.

>-|TRBJ2-7|few|TRBV4-1
CASSQGRGEEQYF
TGCGCCAGCAGCCAAGGCAGGGGTGAAGAGCAGTACTTC
>TRBD2|TRBJ2-5|-|TRBV7-2
CASSSGLQETQYF
TGTGCCAGCAGCTCGGGACTACAAGAGACCCAGTACTTC
>-|TRBJ1-3|few|TRBV20-1
CSATRQLISGNTIYF
TGCAGTGCTACCCGACAGTTGATCTCTGGAAACACCATATATTTT
>-|TRBJ2-1|few|TRBV9
CASSDRDRARNEQFF
TGTGCCAGCAGCGATAGGGACCGAGCACGGAATGAGCAGTTCTTC
>-|TRBJ2-5|many|TRBV6-1
CASSLRGEAETQYF
TGTGCCAGCAGCCTTAGGGGCGAGGCGGAGACCCAGTACTTC
>-|TRBJ2-5|-|TRBV7-9
CASSPGRLQETQYF
TGTGCCAGCAGCCCGGGACGGCTCCAAGAGACCCAGTACTTC
>-|TRBJ2-3|many|TRBV7-2
CASSLALASTDTQYF
TGTGCCAGCAGCTTAGCGCTAGCGAGCACAGATACGCAGTATTTT
>-|TRBJ2-2|-|TRBV5-1
CASSLAGFTGELFF
TGCGCCAGCAGCTTGGCGGGATTCACCGGGGAGCTGTTTTTT
>TRBD2|TRBJ2-3|few|TRBV6-4
CASSDESGRGTDTQYF
TGTGCCAGCAGTGATGAAAGCGGGAGGGGCACAGATACGCAGTATTTT
>TRBD2|TRBJ2-3|many|TRBV20-1
CSARDGWGLADTDTQYF
TGCAGTGCTAGAGATGGATGGGGACTAGCGGACACAGATACGCAGTATTTT
>TRBD2|TRBJ2-3|few|TRBV24-1
CATSDVAGTSTDTQYF
TGTGCCACCAGTGACGTAGCGGGGACTAGCACAGATACGCAGTATTTT
>TRBD1|TRBJ2-6|-|TRBV20-1
CSARALTGGYSGANVLTF
TGCAGTGCTAGAGCTCTGACAGGGGGCTACTCTGGGGCCAACGTCCTGACTTTC
>-|TRBJ2-1|many|TRBV25-1
CASSESGGPDGEQFF
TGTGCCAGCAGTGAATCGGGGGGCCCGGACGGGGAGCAGTTCTTC
>-|TRBJ2-3|few|TRBV10-3
CAINSARTDTQYF
TGTGCCATCAATAGCGCTCGCACAGATACGCAGTATTTT
>-|TRBJ2-6|-|TRBV7-3
CASSQSSGANVLTF
TGTGCCAGCAGCCAGAGTTCTGGGGCCAACGTCCTGACTTTC
>-|TRBJ2-7|few|TRBV14
CASSSRVGLYEQYF
TGTGCCAGCAGCTCCAGAGTGGGGCTCTACGAGCAGTACTTC
>-|TRBJ2-2|-|TRBV7-2
CASSRKGGGTGELFF
TGTGCCAGCAGCCGGAAAGGAGGGGGCACCGGGGAGCTGTTTTTT
>TRBD1|TRBJ1-1|few|TRBV5-1
CASSRNNQGATEAFF
TGCGCCAGCAGCCGAAACAATCAGGGGGCCACTGAAGCTTTCTTT
>TRBD1|TRBJ1-5|-|TRBV19
CASRPGQVNNQPQHF
TGTGCCAGTAGACCCGGACAGGTTAACAATCAGCCCCAGCATTTT
>-|TRBJ2-3|many|TRBV18
CASSPTLQGGIDTQYF
TGTGCCAGCTCACCCACACTTCAGGGCGGTATAGATACGCAGTATTTT
>-|TRBJ2-7|-|TRBV5-1
CASGRQEAYEQYF
TGCGCCAGCGGGAGACAGGAGGCCTACGAGCAGTACTTC
>-|TRBJ2-3|few|TRBV10-1
CASSESGTDTQYF
TGCGCCAGCAGTGAGTCAGGCACAGATACGCAGTATTTT
>TRBD1|TRBJ1-1|-|TRBV11-2
CASSLERGRNTEAFF
TGTGCCAGCAGCTTAGAAAGGGGGCGTAACACTGAAGCTTTCTTT
>-|TRBJ2-1|-|TRBV7-9
CASSSEVGYNEQFF
TGTGCCAGCAGCTCCGAGGTGGGTTACAATGAGCAGTTCTTC
>TRBD1|TRBJ1-1|-|TRBV28
CASRKGARENTEAFF
TGTGCCAGCAGAAAGGGGGCAAGGGAGAACACTGAAGCTTTCTTT
>-|TRBJ2-5|few|TRBV5-1
CASSQHLKETQYF
TGCGCCAGCAGCCAACATCTTAAAGAGACCCAGTACTTC
>TRBD2|TRBJ2-1|few|TRBV12-3/TRBV12-4
CASSHSGTSTYNEQFF
TGTGCCAGCAGTCATTCCGGGACTAGCACCTACAATGAGCAGTTCTTC
>-|TRBJ2-3|many|TRBV6-5
CAVGRITDTQYF
TGTGCCGTGGGGCGGATCACAGATACGCAGTATTTT
>TRBD2|TRBJ2-7|-|TRBV20-1
CSAGLAGWYEQYF
TGCAGTGCCGGACTAGCGGGGTGGTACGAGCAGTACTTC
>TRBD1|TRBJ1-1|few|TRBV12-3/TRBV12-4
CASRIGTGKNTEAFF
TGTGCCAGCAGGATCGGGACAGGGAAGAACACTGAAGCTTTCTTT
>-|TRBJ2-3|-|TRBV5-4
CASSFPGESTDTQYF
TGTGCCAGCAGCTTCCCCGGGGAAAGCACAGATACGCAGTATTTT
>-|TRBJ2-4|-|TRBV7-2
CASSGGGKNIQYF
TGTGCCAGCAGCGGAGGGGGAAAAAACATTCAGTACTTC
>-|TRBJ2-2|many|TRBV10-3
CACRGDRDTGELFF
TGTGCCTGCAGGGGGGACAGAGACACCGGGGAGCTGTTTTTT
>TRBD2|TRBJ2-5|few|TRBV7-7
CASSASGGAQETQYF
TGTGCCAGCAGCGCCAGCGGGGGGGCCCAAGAGACCCAGTACTTC
>-|TRBJ1-5|-|TRBV10-3
CAISEGQNQPQHF
TGTGCCATCAGTGAAGGACAGAATCAGCCCCAGCATTTT